This TCR beta chain came from a study of blood T cells in healthy people across ages (dated by TCRdb to between 2015 and 2016). Regarding the study in general: Template switching captured roughly one uniquely barcoded TCR beta cDNA molecule per two T cells in model experiments. The study measured age-related changes in TCR beta repertoire diversity using deep sequencing normalized with unique cDNA molecular identifiers. Donors were grouped into four age groups: young (average approximately 16 years), middle-aged (around 39), aged (around 56) and long-lived (over 80). To avoid experimental bias, donors of different ages were distributed randomly across sequencing lanes. Two additional independent replicas of 1 million unique cDNA reads from the same blood draw were analyzed for two donors (one aged 18 to 30 and one aged 80 or older). The paper as a whole reports these results and caveats: Estimates of total diversity based on one million sequenced T cells were considered lower bounds and underestimates. Donor CMV infection status was unknown, potentially confounding age-related changes in expanded clonotypes. Observed TCR beta diversity per million T cells fell roughly linearly with age, and a significant reduction was already apparent by age roughly 40. Conclusive comparison of naive and antigen-experienced compartments was prevented by the profiling of bulk unsorted PBMCs. Observed TCR beta diversity correlated strongly with the percentage of naive T cells measured by flow cytometry. Compared with the aged group, more naive CD4+ T cells, fewer expanded clones and increased TCR diversity were shown by the long-lived group, suggesting age selection.

The library was produced with 5' RACE. The instrument given in TCRdb is Illumina HiSeq 2500. The second PCR ran for roughly 7 to 11 cycles and used a J-beta primer mix along with a sample-barcoded 5' primer. A template-switch 5' adaptor carrying 12 random nucleotides introduced a unique molecular identifier onto each TCR beta cDNA molecule. At least 3 million CDR3-containing paired-end reads were obtained from each sample. All of the RNA was converted into first-strand cDNA using the Mint cDNA synthesis kit, with a TRBC-specific oligonucleotide serving as the primer. Following uracil-DNA glycosylase treatment, a first 18-cycle PCR with universal primers M1SS and BC2_uni_R was performed on all cDNA. The paper's data handling went like this. Normalization of each sample was performed by random selection of 1 million high-quality reads, each carrying a distinct molecular identifier. Instead of being binned into consensus sequences, reads with shared molecular identifiers were discarded. MiTCR, set to a Q25 quality threshold and the strictest error-elimination algorithm, was used for CDR3 identification, clonotype clustering and error correction. Lower-bound total TCR beta diversity was estimated with a nonparametric unseen species model using Euler transformation. In TCRdb, the public reads were trimmed at Q25 with fastp and aligned with MiXCR, with productive beta chains retained. All rows with the same CDR3 protein become a single entry with the most common DNA and genes. These V and J calls rely on TCRdb rather than the paper's analysis. This sample lists about 1.7 million distinct CDR3 sequences; 28% were detected once. 7% to 9% of the sample rests with the top ten.

CDR1 is given as SGHTA and CDR2 as FQGNSA, both from the germline V gene. Measured from the cysteine to the phenylalanine, the CDR3 is 14 residues long. Kept here is only the CDR3 DNA, which spans 42 bases and is read in frame from base 1. V sheds 1 base and J sheds 2 bases, leaving 9 bases between their ends. The donors were roughly 40 Caucasian individuals from Russia, aged about 6 to 100 years, who were systemically healthy. Each donor gave roughly 11 milliliters of peripheral blood, drawn into EDTA-treated Vacutainer tubes. Ficoll-Paque density-gradient centrifugation was used to isolate PBMCs, with at least 6 million per sample. Total RNA was extracted from PBMCs with Trizol reagent, with at least 6 micrograms obtained per sample. The percentages of naive CD45RAhigh/CD27high T cells were determined by flow cytometry on a PBMC aliquot from every donor. The sample holds many counts of this clonotype. It has no known antigen specificity. No much larger clone is present one base from it, and per-base qualities are unavailable.

Sequenced: blood. This TCR derives from a woman aged 25 to 39 in good health. The rearrangement combines TRBV7-2 with TRBJ2-7; no confident D gene assignment can be made. The CDR3 region has the sequence CASSLGKGAYEQYF. The nucleotide sequence is given as TGTGCCAGCAGCTTAGGAAAAGGCGCCTACGAGCAGTACTTC.